This record looks at one T cell receptor (beta chain) sequence and its context. The antigen it binds to is not known. Base-call qualities are not available, and no considerably larger clone is one nucleotide away. Collaborating institutions collected whole blood in K2EDTA tubes following their own protocols. Collaborator samples were shipped for TCRbeta analysis as frozen whole blood, isolated PBMCs, or DNA extracted from either sample type. The immunoSEQ Assay, a bias-controlled multiplex PCR, was used to amplify TCRbeta CDR3 regions from genomic DNA. Regarding the original processing steps: The number of nucleated cells in each sample was estimated by amplification of reference gene primers within the assay. To quantify the absolute abundance of each unique TCRbeta CDR3 rearrangement, sequence reads were collapsed and filtered. For each sample, productive Simpson clonality was calculated as the square root of Simpson's diversity index across productive rearrangements. TCRdb limited this immuneACCESS table to in-frame rearrangements with V and J called. A share of clones is missing; checked studies link under half to unresolved V genes, and the rest is unexplained. That table gives V, J and clone size, and the DNA gave D and trimming. In this sample the table shows tens of thousands of clones, around nine tenths of which occur a single time. The top ten clones comprise roughly 2.3% of the sample.

This sample stems from a study of blood T cell repertoires in COVID-19 (dated by TCRdb to about 2020). For the study in its entirety: Samples from collaborators originated in the United States, Italy and Spain and spanned both the acute and convalescent phases of COVID-19. The prospective study material was composed of cDNA or gDNA derived from T cells, B-cell-depleted T cells, or PBMCs. Deeply sampled blood TCRbeta repertoires from subjects exposed to, actively infected with, or recovered from COVID-19 were included in the dataset. A freely available public database, intended as a resource for researchers studying the immune response to SARS-CoV-2, is where the repertoires were released. Samples were obtained from the ongoing ImmuneRACE study (first 160 participants) and from 1,000 to 1,500 subjects provided by 6 global collaborators. A de-identified subject ID, COVID-19 status, age in years and sex were almost always included in the sample metadata. Where available, HLA class I and class II types were taken from metadata supplied by the sample provider and were not determined by assay-based typing. Paper-wide results and their limitations: How much clinical and demographic metadata was included differed by source and by participant, and the metadata was provided uncurated.

The source material was peripheral blood. The TCR sequence derives from a man aged 45-65 years with acute or convalescent COVID-19.

The DNA sequence is as follows: TGTGCCAGCAGCCTGGCCGGGACAGACTATGGCTACACCTTC. Its protein product is CASSLAGTDYGYTF. Rearrangement joined TRBV5-4 to TRBJ1-2; TRBD1 agrees with 7 junctional bases. Here V drops 4 bases and J drops 3 bases, and the junction holds 6 bases not matched to any gene. Counted from cysteine to phenylalanine, this CDR3 has 14 amino acids. This entry keeps only the CDR3 DNA: 42 bases, framed from base 1. CDR1 SGHNT and CDR2 YYREEE were looked up in the germline V gene (reference sequence). The CDR3, completed at both ends by the reference TRBV5-4 and TRBJ1-2 genes, gives the full variable domain ETGVTQSPTHLIKTRGQQVTLRCSSQSGHNTVSWYQQALGQGPQFIFQYYREEENGRGNFPPRFSGLQFPNYSSELNVNALELDDSALYLCASSLAGTDYGYTFGSGTRLTVV.